This T cell receptor (beta chain) was sequenced in a study of post-analysis software for immune sequencing data. Study-wide background: The patients showed relapsing-remitting, secondary progressive and progressive-relapsing multiple sclerosis courses. Study-wide findings and caveats: Under the F measure, samples that were prepared in one batch clustered strongly together. Normalized Chao1 diversity was significantly lower in multiple sclerosis patients than in controls.

TCR beta cDNA libraries included unique molecular identifiers. A population of roughly 0.95 to 10 million T cells gave rise to about half a million cDNA molecules. TCRdb reanalysed the PCR reads using MiXCR and keeps one entry per CDR3 protein. The profile shows under 650,000 distinct CDR3 sequences, about 40% of them singletons. This clonotype showed up just a few times. Its antigen is not known. This receptor was taken from a girl aged 5 to 17 with multiple sclerosis. The specimen sequenced was blood.

The CDR3 DNA is TGTGCCAGCAGCCCCAGGGTAGCCCAAGAGACCCAGTACTTC. It translates to CASSPRVAQETQYF. V gene TRBV3-1 combines with J gene TRBJ2-5, with TRBD1 as a possible D gene (5 bases). The germline gives CDR1 LGHDT, CDR2 YNNKEL (reference sequence). The CDR3 totals 14 residues. Trimming stripped 4 bases from V and 1 base from J, with 10 bases between.